This T cell receptor beta chain was retrieved from a study of shared clonotypes between healthy human individuals. Study conclusions and caveats: Naive CD4 clonotypes overlapped across a few donors at roughly 5.1%.

Germline-derived CDR1 and CDR2 are SGDLS and YYNGEE. V trimming: 4 bases; J trimming: 7 bases; junction bases outside the gene matches: 6. This CDR3 spans 16 amino acids. As concerns this clone: Its antigen is unidentified.

CD45RO-negative cells were positively selected for CCR7, leaving out terminally differentiated effector memory CD45RA+ cells. The deep-level immunoSEQ assay was used. Clones were sequenced by immunoSEQ multiplex PCR, and TCRdb holds only the in-frame ones, with some missing. The sample lists hundreds of thousands of clones, approximately 95% occurring once. Sequenced material: naive CD8+ T cells sorted from blood. The clonotype originates from a woman under 40 in good health. J is TRBJ2-2 and V is TRBV9; TRBD2 aligns across 14 bases. For the CDR3, the DNA is TGTGCCAGCAGCCCCAGGACTAGCGGGAGGCGCGGGGAGCTGTTTTTT. Its translation: CASSPRTSGRRGELFF.